The T cell receptor (beta chain) described here comes from a study of T cells in Graves' hyperthyroidism and ophthalmopathy. Broader study findings: Among clonotypes expanded in thyroid above 0.001, most were also found in blood. Ophthalmopathy was separated from stable hyperthyroidism by a 13 V-J model.

Patients having uncontrolled infection, another autoimmune disease, pregnancy or lactation were not included. The study based diagnoses on clinical symptoms, serum thyroxine and TRAb, thyroid ultrasound and orbital computed tomography. From RNA transcripts, TCR beta CDR3 regions were amplified. Primed by the HTBI set, a first-round RT-PCR was run on the TCR CDR3. Each CDR3 protein is one row after TCRdb ran MiXCR on the multiplex PCR reads. Of over 450,000 distinct CDR3 sequences in the sample, approximately 15% were seen once. Remarks on this clonotype: The antigen is undetermined.

CDR3 length: 16 residues. The V and J ends lost 3 bases and 4 bases respectively, with 17 bases between them. Per the germline V gene, CDR1 is SGHTA and CDR2 is FQGTGA. V usage is TRBV7-3 and J usage is TRBJ2-3, with D tentatively TRBD2 (6 bases). This receptor was identified in a woman under 30 with Graves' hyperthyroidism. Sequences were obtained from blood. The CDR3 bases are TGTGCCAGCAGCTTCACGAGCGGAGGGCGGGCAGATACGCAGTATTTT. This codes for CASSFTSGGRADTQYF.